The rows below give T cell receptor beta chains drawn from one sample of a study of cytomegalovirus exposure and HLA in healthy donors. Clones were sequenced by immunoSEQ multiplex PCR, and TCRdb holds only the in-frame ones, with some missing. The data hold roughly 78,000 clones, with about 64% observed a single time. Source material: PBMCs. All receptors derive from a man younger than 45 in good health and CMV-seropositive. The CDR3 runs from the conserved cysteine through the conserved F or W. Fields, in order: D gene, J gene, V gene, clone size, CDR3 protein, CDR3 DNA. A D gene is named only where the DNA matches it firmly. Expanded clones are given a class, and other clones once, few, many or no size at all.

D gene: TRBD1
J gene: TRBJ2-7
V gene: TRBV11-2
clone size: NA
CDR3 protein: CASSLGLTTGGSYEQYF
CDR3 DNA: TGTGCCAGCAGCTTAGGCTTAACGACAGGGGGCTCCTACGAGCAGTACTTC

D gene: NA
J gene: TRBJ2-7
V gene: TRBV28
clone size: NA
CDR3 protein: CASSLEGAQSEQYF
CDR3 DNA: TGTGCCAGCAGTTTAGAAGGGGCCCAGTCCGAGCAGTACTTC

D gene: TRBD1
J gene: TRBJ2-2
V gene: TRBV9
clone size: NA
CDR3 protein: CASSVRDRGNGELFF
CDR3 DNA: TGTGCCAGCAGCGTGAGGGACAGGGGGAACGGGGAGCTGTTTTTT

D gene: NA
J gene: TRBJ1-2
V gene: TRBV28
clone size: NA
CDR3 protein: CASSLFQNGYTF
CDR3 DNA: TGTGCCAGCAGTTTATTTCAGAACGGCTACACCTTC

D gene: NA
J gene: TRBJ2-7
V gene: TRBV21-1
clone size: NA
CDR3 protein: CASRYGRADYEQYF
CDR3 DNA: TGTGCCAGCAGATATGGGAGGGCCGACTACGAGCAGTACTTC

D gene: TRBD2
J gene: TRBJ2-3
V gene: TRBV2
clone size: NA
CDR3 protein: CASSELAGIDTQYF
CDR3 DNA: TGTGCCAGCAGTGAACTAGCGGGGATAGATACGCAGTATTTT

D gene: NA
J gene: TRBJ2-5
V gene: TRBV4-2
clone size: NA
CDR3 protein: CASSPDQETQYF
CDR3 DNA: TGTGCCAGCAGCCCGGACCAAGAGACCCAGTACTTC

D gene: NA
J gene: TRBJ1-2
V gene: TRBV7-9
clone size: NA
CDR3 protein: CATQGGSGGGYTF
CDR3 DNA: TGTGCCACCCAAGGGGGGTCCGGGGGGGGCTACACCTTC

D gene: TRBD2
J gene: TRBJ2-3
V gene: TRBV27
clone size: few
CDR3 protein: CASRPDGPGLAVRDTQYF
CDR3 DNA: TGTGCCAGCAGGCCGGACGGTCCGGGACTAGCGGTTCGGGATACGCAGTATTTT

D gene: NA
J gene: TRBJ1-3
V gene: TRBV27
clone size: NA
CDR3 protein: CASSPSTGNTIYF
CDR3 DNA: TGTGCCAGCAGCCCTTCGACCGGGAACACCATATATTTT

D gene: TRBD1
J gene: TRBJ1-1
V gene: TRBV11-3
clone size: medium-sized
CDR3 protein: CASSFRQGGMAEAFF
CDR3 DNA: TGTGCCAGCAGCTTTCGACAGGGTGGAATGGCTGAAGCTTTCTTT

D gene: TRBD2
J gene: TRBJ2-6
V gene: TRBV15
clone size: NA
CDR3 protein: CATSRGGRAGANVLTF
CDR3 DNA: TGTGCCACCAGCAGAGGCGGGAGGGCTGGGGCCAACGTCCTGACTTTC

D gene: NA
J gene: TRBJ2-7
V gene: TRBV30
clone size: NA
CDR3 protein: CAWGLGGYEQYF
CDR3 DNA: TGTGCCTGGGGACTAGGGGGCTACGAGCAGTACTTC

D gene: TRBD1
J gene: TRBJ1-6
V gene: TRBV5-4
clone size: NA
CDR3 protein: CASSLGTGQVNNSPLHF
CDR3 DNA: TGTGCCAGCAGCTTGGGGACAGGGCAGGTGAATAATTCACCCCTCCACTTT

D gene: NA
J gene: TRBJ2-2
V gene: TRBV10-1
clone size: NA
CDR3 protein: CASSPTRTGELFF
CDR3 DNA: TGCGCCAGCAGCCCGACAAGAACCGGGGAGCTGTTTTTT

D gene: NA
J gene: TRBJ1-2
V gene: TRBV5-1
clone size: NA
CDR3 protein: CASKPGASYGYTF
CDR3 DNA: TGCGCCAGCAAACCAGGGGCCTCCTATGGCTACACCTTC

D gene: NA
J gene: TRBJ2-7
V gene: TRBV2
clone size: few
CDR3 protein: CASSEAGQTYEQYF
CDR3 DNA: TGTGCCAGCAGTGAAGCGGGACAAACCTACGAGCAGTACTTC

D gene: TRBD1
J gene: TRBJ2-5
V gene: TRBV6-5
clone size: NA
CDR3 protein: CASSYDREETQYF
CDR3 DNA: TGTGCCAGCAGTTACGACAGGGAAGAGACCCAGTACTTC

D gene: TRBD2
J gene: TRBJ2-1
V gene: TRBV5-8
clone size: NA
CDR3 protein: CASSLGLAGVILWSGEQFF
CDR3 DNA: TGTGCCAGCAGCTTGGGACTAGCGGGAGTAATATTGTGGTCGGGTGAGCAGTTCTTC

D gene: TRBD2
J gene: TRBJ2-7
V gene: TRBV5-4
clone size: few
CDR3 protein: CASSLGLAGGSRYEQYF
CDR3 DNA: TGTGCCAGCAGCTTGGGACTAGCGGGGGGGTCGAGGTACGAGCAGTACTTC

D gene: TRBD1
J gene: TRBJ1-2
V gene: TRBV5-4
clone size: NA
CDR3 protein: CASSLRTGRNYGYTF
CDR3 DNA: TGTGCCAGCAGCCTGCGGACAGGACGAAACTATGGCTACACCTTC

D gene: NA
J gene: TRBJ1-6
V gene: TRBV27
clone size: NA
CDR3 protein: CASSLFGSPLHF
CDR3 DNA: TGTGCCAGCAGTTTATTCGGTTCACCCCTCCACTTT

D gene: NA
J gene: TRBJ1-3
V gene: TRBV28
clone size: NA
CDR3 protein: CASSLHQGGNTIYF
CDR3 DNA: TGTGCCAGCAGTTTACATCAGGGGGGAAACACCATATATTTT

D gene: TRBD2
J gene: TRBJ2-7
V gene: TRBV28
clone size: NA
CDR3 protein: CASISGEISYEQYF
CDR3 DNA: TGTGCCAGCATAAGCGGGGAGATCTCCTACGAGCAGTACTTC

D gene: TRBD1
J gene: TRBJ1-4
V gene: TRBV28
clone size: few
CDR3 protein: CASRGQGVGEKLFF
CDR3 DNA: TGTGCCAGCAGGGGACAGGGCGTCGGTGAAAAACTGTTTTTT

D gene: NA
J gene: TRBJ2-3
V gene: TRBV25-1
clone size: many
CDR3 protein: CASSESREPKYF
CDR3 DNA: TGTGCCAGCAGTGAATCCCGGGAGCCTAAGTATTTT

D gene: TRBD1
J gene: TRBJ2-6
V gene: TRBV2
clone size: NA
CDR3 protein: CASSRTGQSSGANVLTF
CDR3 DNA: TGTGCCAGCAGTCGGACAGGGCAGAGCTCTGGGGCCAACGTCCTGACTTTC

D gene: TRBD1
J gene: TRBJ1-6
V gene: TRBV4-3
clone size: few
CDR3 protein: CASSQELGTGNSPLHF
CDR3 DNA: TGCGCCAGCAGCCAAGAATTGGGGACAGGGAACTCACCCCTCCACTTT

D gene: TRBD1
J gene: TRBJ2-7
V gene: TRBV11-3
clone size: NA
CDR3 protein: CASSKQGGGRYEQYF
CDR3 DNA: TGTGCCAGCAGTAAACAGGGGGGTGGGCGCTACGAGCAGTACTTC

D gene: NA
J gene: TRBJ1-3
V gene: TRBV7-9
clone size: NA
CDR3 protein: CASSSSGGREAEAGNTIYF
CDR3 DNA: TGTGCCAGCAGCTCTAGTGGGGGCAGAGAGGCGGAAGCTGGAAACACCATATATTTT